This T cell receptor beta chain was observed in a study of brain T cells in children with intractable seizures (dated by TCRdb to the early 2020s). As for the study more broadly: A NanoString immunology panel was first used to screen resected brain tissue from about 53 pediatric epilepsy surgery cases for immune gene transcripts. Of the approximately 12 selected surgery cases, pre-surgery blood was also sequenced for eight, so four had brain tissue only.

Trimming removed 0 bases from V and 0 bases from J; the gene matches leave 2 bases unexplained. CDR1 SGDLS and CDR2 YYNGEE are derived from the germline V gene. The CDR3 sequence holds 15 residues, the cysteine and phenylalanine included. Solely the CDR3 DNA is kept, with 45 bases framed from the first base. To note about this clone: This receptor's antigen is unknown. Base qualities are not provided; no much larger clone lies one nucleotide away.

The time point label, read with the paper, signifies: resected brain tissue, or blood drawn just prior to surgery. Surgery cases with the highest brain T cell transcript signatures were selected for TCR beta chain sequencing of brain tissue and, where available, blood. Before surgery, the patients had been given at least one anti-epileptic drug. TCR-sequenced patients were children with drug-resistant epilepsy due to tuberous sclerosis complex, focal cortical dysplasia, Rasmussen encephalitis or hemimegalencephaly. Blood was drawn right before the epilepsy surgery. The Monarch genomic DNA purification kit was used to extract bulk genomic DNA from unsorted brain tissue and from whole blood. Beyond this particular receptor, the publication reports: Because pre- and post-surgery blood were sequenced to different depths, clones absent from the pre-surgery sample may reflect undersampling. The patients' HCMV serostatus was not known, and viral specificity was inferred solely from CDR3 sequence similarity.

The immunoSEQ assay was applied to genomic DNA to generate the TCR beta chain sequences. The study's own analysis went as follows. Any CDR3 sequence that did not begin with the conserved framework cysteine at position 104 was removed by hand. Clonality was calculated as one minus the normalized Shannon's Diversity Index, with values ranging from 0 (maximal diversity) to 1 (oligoclonal). Differences in the frequency of the same CDR3 between samples, such as brain versus blood, were assessed with chi-squared comparison-of-proportions tests. Public clonotypes were found through immuneACCESS searches, while the VDJdb browser was used to judge similarity to known antiviral clonotypes. TCRdb provides this immuneACCESS table in a form limited to in-frame rearrangements. Some clones are lacking; in checked studies, under half of them reflect an unresolved V gene, and why the rest are absent is not known. V and J calls and clone size come straight from that table; D and trimming were deduced from the DNA. The sample contains about 80,000 clones, about 90% of them found a single time. About 24% of the sample is taken by the ten largest.

Recombination connected TRBV9 to TRBJ2-7, and 8 junctional nucleotides match TRBD2. This material consisted of peripheral blood, taken at surgery. The sequence was obtained from a girl aged 2-10 years with Rasmussen encephalitis and intractable seizures. This receptor carries the CDR3 CASSVEGTSSYEQYF. The DNA sequence is TGTGCCAGCAGCGTAGAAGGGACTAGCTCCTACGAGCAGTACTTC.